This TCR beta chain was sequenced in a study of beta chain features in type 1 diabetes. Study-level information: The examined sorted cells totaled approximately 110 million across samples. The study, taken as a whole, reports: Significant though moderate, a shortening of TCRB CDR3s appeared in all four CD4+ subsets of Type 1 diabetes patients. A closer apparent resemblance between naive, central memory and Treg TCRB repertoires was seen in patients than in healthy donors. At VDJ recombination sites, type 1 diabetes patients had fewer insertions and more deleted nucleotides.

The authors reverse transcribed all of the isolated RNA, so sequencing captured expressed TCRB transcripts. Measured with immunoSEQ multiplex PCR; TCRdb has only the in-frame clones, and not every one. Here the sample spans around 30,000 clones, 65% being singletons. The CDR3 covers 14 residues. Losses at the gene ends were 1 base for V and 7 bases for J; bases not matched to a gene: 2. The V gene's germline CDR1 is SGHTA and CDR2 FQGTGA. CD4+ cells of the naive, central memory, regulatory and stem cell-like memory types were sorted via CD45RO/CCR7/CD25/CD127/CD95/CD27. Of note for this clone: Its antigen is as yet unknown.

The receptor's source is a woman aged 30 to 39 with type 1 diabetes. The V gene is TRBV7-3, the J gene TRBJ2-1, with 9 bases fitting TRBD2. Sequenced sample: Tregs from blood. CDR3 region: CASSLNGLANEQFF. The CDR3 DNA is TGTGCCAGCAGCTTAAACGGACTAGCGAATGAGCAGTTCTTC.